This record concerns one T cell receptor beta chain sequence. This clonotype was detected many times. The antigen it recognizes is unknown. It has no much larger one-base neighbor in the sample; base qualities were not kept. At the junction V is shortened by 7 bases and J by 0 bases, with 11 bases in between. Sequences SGHRS (CDR1) and YFSETQ (CDR2) are obtained from the germline V gene. The CDR3 runs 15 residues from the cysteine to the phenylalanine. Kept here is only the CDR3 DNA, which spans 45 bases and is read in frame from base 1. Amplification of TCR beta CDR3 regions was carried out from RNA transcripts. The first round of RT-PCR for the TCR CDR3 was performed with the HTBI primer set and the Qiagen OneStep RT-PCR kit. A second multiplex PCR round built the libraries, followed by size selection and purification. Sequencing of the libraries was done on an Illumina HiSeq2000 using paired-end 100 bp reads. As for how the authors treated the data: SOAPnuke was used to process the raw data, removing reads that contained adapters or uncalled bases, had a mean Phred below 15, or lacked an exact match to the constant primer or identifier. COPE v1.2.5 was used to merge high-quality paired reads, and clonotypes were defined as unique nucleotide sequences. MiTCR v1.1 was used to align the clonotypes against IMGT TRBV, TRBD and TRBJ reference segments. The analysis was restricted to V-J combinations with a frequency above 0.0001, which together covered 99% to 99.2% of the repertoires. The TCS score was defined as F50 (clonal expansion) divided by E x V (chaos), with BLOSUM62-based TCRdist calculated between CDR3 peptides within each V-J. Welch's t-statistics and random forest reduced 500 to 650 V-J features to around 14, which were used in a naive Bayes classifier (R e1071). TCRdb reprocessed the public reads (quality trimming at Q25 with fastp, clone calling with MiXCR) and kept in-frame beta chains. Identical CDR3 protein sequences are pooled into one entry, listed with their most common genes and DNA. It is TCRdb's table, rather than the study itself, that gives the V and J calls and clone size. For this sample there are about 400,000 distinct CDR3 sequences; roughly 15% appear just once. The ten largest make up 5.3% of the sample.

These data come from a study of T cells in Graves' hyperthyroidism and ophthalmopathy (dated by TCRdb to the late 2010s). Background for the entire study: Peripheral blood was sampled at the time of initial diagnosis, prior to any treatment. In addition, the study compared T-cell repertoires in thyroid tissue and in blood from about six Graves' hyperthyroidism patients. The paper describes TCR Vbeta CDR3 sequencing of 120 to 150 peripheral blood samples, made up of approximately 40 ophthalmopathy patients, more than 70 hyperthyroidism patients and 17 progressor patients. To identify distinguishing TCR V-J signatures, a discovery cohort of around 98 patients was used, comprising roughly 45 with Graves' ophthalmopathy and around 57 with stable Graves' hyperthyroidism. The 90 to 100 discovery patients were randomly divided into training and test sets at a 7:3 ratio. Whether ophthalmopathy could be predicted prospectively was tested in an independent validation cohort made up of fewer than 20 hyperthyroidism patients plus 17 patients who later progressed to ophthalmopathy. Following sampling, methimazole starting at 30 mg daily was given to hyperthyroidism patients, and high-dose intravenous methylprednisolone was given to ophthalmopathy patients.

What the work shows at the level of the full study, not this receptor alone: In cross-validation, a model built on a 13 V-J signature told ophthalmopathy apart from stable hyperthyroidism with approximately 90% sensitivity and about 81% specificity, and in testing the same model reached 80%/75%. No statistical method was used to fix the sample size in advance, and group allocation was not hidden from the investigators. In validation, the model predicted progression to ophthalmopathy with around 71% sensitivity and 72% to 85% specificity, a median of about 6.7 months before onset. Blood samples also contained most of the expanded thyroid clonotypes (frequency above 0.001), which suggests that blood repertoires may reflect thyroid immune responses.

Graves' hyperthyroidism was defined as stable when no progression to ophthalmopathy occurred over 18 months of follow-up. Hyperthyroidism patients were newly diagnosed, with disease duration under 2 months, and aged 18 to 65 years. Patients with uncontrolled infections, other autoimmune diseases, pregnancy or lactation were excluded. Diagnoses relied on clinical symptoms, serum thyroxine and TRAb, thyroid ultrasound and orbital computed tomography. PBMCs were isolated from roughly 10 ml of fresh peripheral blood by Ficoll-Paque density gradient centrifugation. Trizol reagent was used to extract total RNA, and RNA quality was then checked on an Agilent 2100 Bioanalyzer.

This receptor was obtained from a young woman with Graves' hyperthyroidism. Source material: blood. The V gene is TRBV5-1 and the J gene is TRBJ2-6; TRBD2 is a weak D gene call, 6 bases matching. CDR3 region: CASGGDPSGANVLTF. The nucleotides are TGCGCCAGCGGCGGGGACCCCTCTGGGGCCAACGTCCTGACTTTC. The CDR3 plus the reference TRBV5-1 and TRBJ2-6 genes for the other parts give the full variable domain: KAGVTQTPRYLIKTRGQQVTLSCSPISGHRSVSWYQQTPGQGLQFLFEYFSETQRNKGNFPGRFSGRQFSNSRSEMNVSTLELGDSALYLCASGGDPSGANVLTFGAGSRLTVL.